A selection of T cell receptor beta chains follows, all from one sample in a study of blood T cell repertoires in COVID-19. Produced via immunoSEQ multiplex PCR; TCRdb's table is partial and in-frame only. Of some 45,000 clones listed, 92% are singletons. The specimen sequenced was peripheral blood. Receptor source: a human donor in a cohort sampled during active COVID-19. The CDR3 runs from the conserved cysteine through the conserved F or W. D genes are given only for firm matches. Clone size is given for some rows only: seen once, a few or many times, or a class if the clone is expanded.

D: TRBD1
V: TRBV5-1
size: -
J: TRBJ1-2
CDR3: CASSPRLPVGQGGRGYTF
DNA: TGCGCCAGCAGTCCACGGCTCCCGGTAGGACAGGGTGGCCGGGGCTACACCTTC

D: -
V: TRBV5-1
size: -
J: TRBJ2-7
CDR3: CASSVRGTREQYF
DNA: TGCGCCAGCAGCGTACGTGGGACAAGAGAGCAGTACTTC

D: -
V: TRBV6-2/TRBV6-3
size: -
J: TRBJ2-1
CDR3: CASSHSGEQFF
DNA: TGTGCCAGCAGCCACTCGGGGGAGCAGTTCTTC

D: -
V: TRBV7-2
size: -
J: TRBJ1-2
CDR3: CASSSRGVSGGGYTF
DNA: TGTGCCAGCAGCTCCAGGGGAGTCTCAGGAGGTGGCTACACCTTC

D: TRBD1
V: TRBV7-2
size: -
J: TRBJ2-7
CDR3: CASSLHRGSSYEQYF
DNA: TGTGCCAGCAGCTTACACAGGGGAAGCTCCTACGAGCAGTACTTC

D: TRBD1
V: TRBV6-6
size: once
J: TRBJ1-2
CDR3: CASSYGQGFNYGYTF
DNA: TGTGCCAGCAGTTACGGACAGGGATTTAACTATGGCTACACCTTC

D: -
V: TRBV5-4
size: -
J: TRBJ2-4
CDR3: CASSTGSKNIQYF
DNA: TGTGCCAGCAGCACAGGGAGTAAGAACATTCAGTACTTC

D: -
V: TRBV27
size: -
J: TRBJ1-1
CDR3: CASSNSLMNTEAFF
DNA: TGTGCCAGCAGTAACAGCTTAATGAACACTGAAGCTTTCTTT

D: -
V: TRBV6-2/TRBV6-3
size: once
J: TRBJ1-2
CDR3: CASSLGGSHTTF
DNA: TGTGCCAGCAGTCTTGGCGGCAGCCACACAACATTC

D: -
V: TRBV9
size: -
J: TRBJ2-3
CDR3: CASSVAGRGMWDTDTQYF
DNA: TGTGCCAGCAGCGTAGCCGGAAGAGGGATGTGGGACACAGATACGCAGTATTTT

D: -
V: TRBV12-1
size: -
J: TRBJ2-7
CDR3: CASSFGDRVYEQYF
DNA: TGTGCCAGCAGCTTTGGGGACAGGGTCTACGAGCAGTACTTC

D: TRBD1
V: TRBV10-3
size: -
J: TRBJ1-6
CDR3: CAVGPDRDSPLHF
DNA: TGTGCCGTCGGCCCGGACAGGGATTCACCCCTCCACTTT

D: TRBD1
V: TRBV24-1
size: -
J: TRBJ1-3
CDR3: CATDAGGSGNTIYF
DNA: TGTGCCACCGACGCAGGGGGCTCTGGAAACACCATATATTTT

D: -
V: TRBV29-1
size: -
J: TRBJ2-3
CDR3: CSAHRGNTQYF
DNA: TGCAGCGCGCATAGGGGTAATACGCAGTATTTT

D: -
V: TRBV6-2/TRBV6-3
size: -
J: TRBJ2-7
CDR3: CASSYSSYGPYEQYF
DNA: TGTGCCAGCAGTTATAGTTCCTACGGTCCCTACGAGCAGTACTTC

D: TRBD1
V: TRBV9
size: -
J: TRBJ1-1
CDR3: CASSARTGGRSEAFF
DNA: TGTGCCAGCAGCGCCCGGACAGGGGGAAGGTCTGAAGCTTTCTTT

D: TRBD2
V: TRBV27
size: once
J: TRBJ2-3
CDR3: CASSLSGRATDTQYF
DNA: TGTGCCAGCAGTTTAAGCGGGAGGGCCACAGATACGCAGTATTTT

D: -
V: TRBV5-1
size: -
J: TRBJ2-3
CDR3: CASTPRLIGGGDTQYF
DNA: TGCGCCAGCACCCCGCGATTAATCGGCGGTGGAGATACGCAGTATTTT

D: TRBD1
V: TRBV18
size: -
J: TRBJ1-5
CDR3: CASSPPIWDRRPNSNQPQHF
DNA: TGTGCCAGCTCACCACCGATTTGGGACAGGCGCCCAAATAGCAATCAGCCCCAGCATTTT

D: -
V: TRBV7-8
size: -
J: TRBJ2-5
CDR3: CASSPAGPFQETQYF
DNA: TGTGCCAGCAGCCCGGCGGGACCGTTCCAAGAGACCCAGTACTTC

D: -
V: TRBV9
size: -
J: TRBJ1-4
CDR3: CASSASSGRYEKLFF
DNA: TGTGCCAGCAGCGCTAGTTCGGGAAGGTATGAAAAACTGTTTTTT

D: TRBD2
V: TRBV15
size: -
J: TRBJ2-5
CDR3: CATSRELRGGGGETQYF
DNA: TGTGCCACCAGCAGGGAACTACGGGGGGGAGGTGGAGAGACCCAGTACTTC

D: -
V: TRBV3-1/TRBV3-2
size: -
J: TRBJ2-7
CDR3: CASSPRAPGGDEQYF
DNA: TGTGCCAGCAGCCCCAGGGCTCCGGGTGGAGACGAGCAGTACTTC

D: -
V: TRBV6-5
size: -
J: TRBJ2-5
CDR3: CASTGGGGETQYF
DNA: TGTGCCAGCACCGGAGGTGGCGGAGAGACCCAGTACTTC

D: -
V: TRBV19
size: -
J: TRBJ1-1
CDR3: CASSISQTEAFF
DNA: TGTGCCAGTAGTATATCACAGACTGAAGCTTTCTTT

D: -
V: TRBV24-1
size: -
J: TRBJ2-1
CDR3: CATSDKQGGLNEQFF
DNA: TGTGCCACCAGTGATAAACAGGGTGGGCTCAATGAGCAGTTCTTC

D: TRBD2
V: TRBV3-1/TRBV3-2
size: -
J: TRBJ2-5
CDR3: CASSQGATSGGAGETQYF
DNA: TGTGCCAGCTCCCAGGGGGCGACTAGCGGGGGGGCCGGAGAGACCCAGTACTTC

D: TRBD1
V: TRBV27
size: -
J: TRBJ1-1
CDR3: CASSSTGAGTAEAFF
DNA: TGTGCCAGCAGTTCGACAGGGGCTGGTACGGCTGAAGCTTTCTTT

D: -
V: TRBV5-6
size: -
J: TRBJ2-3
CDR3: CASSLSDTQYF
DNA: TGTGCCAGCAGCTTGTCTGATACGCAGTATTTT

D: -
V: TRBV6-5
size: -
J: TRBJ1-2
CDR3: CASSYGRYGYTF
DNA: TGTGCCAGCAGTTACGGCCGCTATGGCTACACCTTC

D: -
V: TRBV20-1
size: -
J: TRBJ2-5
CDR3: CSASSPLAFRGETQYF
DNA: TGCAGTGCTAGTTCCCCCCTAGCGTTTCGGGGGGAGACCCAGTACTTC

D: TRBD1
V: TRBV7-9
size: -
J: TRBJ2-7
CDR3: CASSSSIWDREYHEQYF
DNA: TGTGCCAGCAGCTCCTCAATCTGGGACAGGGAGTACCACGAGCAGTACTTC

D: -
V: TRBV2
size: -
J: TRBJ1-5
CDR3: CASAAWEGAQPQHF
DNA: TGTGCCAGCGCTGCCTGGGAGGGAGCTCAGCCCCAGCATTTT

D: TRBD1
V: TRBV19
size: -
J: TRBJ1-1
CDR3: CASSPGQVVEAFF
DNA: TGTGCCAGTAGTCCCGGACAGGTAGTTGAAGCTTTCTTT

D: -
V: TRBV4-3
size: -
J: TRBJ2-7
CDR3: CASSQDSSRARLEQYF
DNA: TGCGCCAGCAGCCAAGATTCGTCGCGAGCCAGGCTCGAGCAGTACTTC

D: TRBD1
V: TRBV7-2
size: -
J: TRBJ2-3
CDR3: CASSATGGSDTQYF
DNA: TGTGCCAGCAGCGCTACAGGGGGTAGCGATACGCAGTATTTT

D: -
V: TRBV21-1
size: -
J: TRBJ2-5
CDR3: CASSRTSGGSPETQYF
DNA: TGTGCCAGCAGCAGAACTAGCGGGGGGTCCCCAGAGACCCAGTACTTC

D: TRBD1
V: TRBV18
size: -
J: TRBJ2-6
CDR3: CASSPPQGQGGGANVLTF
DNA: TGTGCCAGCTCACCACCTCAAGGACAGGGGGGTGGGGCCAACGTCCTGACTTTC

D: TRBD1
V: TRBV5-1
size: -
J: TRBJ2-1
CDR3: CASSLGQGSYNEQFF
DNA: TGCGCCAGCAGCTTGGGACAGGGATCCTACAATGAGCAGTTCTTC

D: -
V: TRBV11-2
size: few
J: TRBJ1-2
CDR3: CASSVQGRGYTF
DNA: TGTGCCAGCAGCGTACAGGGACGGGGCTACACCTTC

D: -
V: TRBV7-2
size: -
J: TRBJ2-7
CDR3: CASSPMNYEQYF
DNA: TGTGCCAGCAGCCCTATGAACTACGAGCAGTACTTC

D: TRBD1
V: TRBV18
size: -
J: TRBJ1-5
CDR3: CASSLGQDSNQPQHF
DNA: TGTGCCAGCTCCCTTGGACAGGATAGCAATCAGCCCCAGCATTTT

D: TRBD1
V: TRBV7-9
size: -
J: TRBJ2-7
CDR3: CASSQGGREQYF
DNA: TGTGCCAGCAGCCAAGGGGGCCGCGAGCAGTACTTC

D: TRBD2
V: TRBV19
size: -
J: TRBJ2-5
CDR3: CASSIGSGLAGGPQETQYF
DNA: TGTGCCAGTAGTATAGGATCGGGACTAGCGGGAGGGCCACAAGAGACCCAGTACTTC

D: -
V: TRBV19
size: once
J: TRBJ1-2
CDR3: CASSIGPSLGSYTF
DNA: TGTGCCAGTAGTATAGGTCCGTCGCTCGGGAGCTACACCTTC

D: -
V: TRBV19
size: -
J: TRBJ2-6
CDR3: CASSREAARSGANVLTF
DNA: TGTGCCAGTAGCCGAGAGGCGGCTCGCTCTGGGGCCAACGTCCTGACTTTC

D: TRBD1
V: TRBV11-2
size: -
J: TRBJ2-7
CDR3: CASSFDRGHEQYF
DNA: TGTGCCAGCAGCTTCGACAGGGGCCACGAGCAGTACTTC

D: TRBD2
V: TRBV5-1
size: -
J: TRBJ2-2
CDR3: CASSLSPGLASGELFF
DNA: TGCGCCAGCAGCCTATCCCCGGGACTAGCGTCCGGGGAGCTGTTTTTT

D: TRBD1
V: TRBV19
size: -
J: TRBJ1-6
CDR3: CASRPMGQSPLHF
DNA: TGTGCCAGTAGACCGATGGGACAGTCACCCCTCCACTTT

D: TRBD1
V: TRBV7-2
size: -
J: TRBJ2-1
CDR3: CASSQDRGQYNEQFF
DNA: TGTGCCAGCAGCCAGGACAGGGGGCAATACAATGAGCAGTTCTTC

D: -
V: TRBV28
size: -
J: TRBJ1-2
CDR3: CASSRGGGYGYTF
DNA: TGTGCCAGCAGCCGAGGGGGAGGGTATGGCTACACCTTC

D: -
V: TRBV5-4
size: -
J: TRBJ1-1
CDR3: CASSRRAPLVTEAFF
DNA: TGTGCCAGCAGCCGGCGGGCGCCGCTAGTGACTGAAGCTTTCTTT

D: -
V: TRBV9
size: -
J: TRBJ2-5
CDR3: CASSVQGQETQYF
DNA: TGTGCCAGCAGCGTACAGGGCCAAGAGACCCAGTACTTC